This is a list of T cell receptor beta chains from one sample in a study of memory CD4+ T cells and cytomegalovirus serostatus. TCRdb's copy holds only in-frame clones and misses some; the assay was immunoSEQ multiplex PCR. Of some 44,000 clones listed, approximately 82% are singletons. The specimen sequenced was memory CD4+ T cells from blood. The receptors derive from an adult in good health and CMV-seronegative. Each CDR3 is given with its conserved first and last residue. The order of the fields is D gene, V gene, J gene, CDR3 protein. The D gene is left open where the match is weak.

.	TRBV28	TRBJ2-2	CASSLEVRQVNTGELFF
.	TRBV29-1	TRBJ2-1	CSVGDISNEQFF
TRBD1	TRBV7-8	TRBJ1-4	CASSAQGWVGEKLFF
TRBD1	TRBV28	TRBJ1-6	CATLPGQYNSPLHF
.	TRBV30	TRBJ1-2	CAWQKGNYGYTF
TRBD1	TRBV10-3	TRBJ2-1	CAISERGRAYSNEQFF
.	TRBV5-1	TRBJ1-1	CASKVDSRNTEAFF
.	TRBV6-6	TRBJ1-6	CASSTTDNSPLHF
TRBD1	TRBV5-1	TRBJ2-7	CASRPTDRSYEQYF
.	TRBV19	TRBJ1-5	CASSPGGRWQPQHF
TRBD1	TRBV19	TRBJ2-2	CASSTQDRGAGELFF
TRBD1	TRBV6-1	TRBJ1-1	CASRAIQGTNTEAFF
TRBD1	TRBV7-8	TRBJ1-1	CASSLAWDRKAFF
.	TRBV28	TRBJ1-3	CASRVGGPGNTIYF
.	TRBV7-2	TRBJ2-7	CASSLVAGVSEQYF
.	TRBV7-9	TRBJ1-6	CASSPRRGAQNSPLHF
.	TRBV19	TRBJ2-2	CASSTSSTANTGELFF
.	TRBV13	TRBJ2-5	CASSYWDSRETQYF
TRBD1	TRBV11-3	TRBJ2-7	CASSSWDRGYEQYF
TRBD2	TRBV7-9	TRBJ2-5	CASTLGEGRETQYF
.	TRBV2	TRBJ2-2	CASRTVGAAGELFF
TRBD1	TRBV11-1	TRBJ1-1	CASRTGQGASNTEAFF
.	TRBV4-2	TRBJ2-3	CASSQDRPDTQYF
.	TRBV2	TRBJ2-1	CASRKTDYGEQFF
.	TRBV11-2	TRBJ1-1	CASSLEGGILAEAFF
.	TRBV5-1	TRBJ1-2	CASSPTGLDGYTF
TRBD1	TRBV5-5	TRBJ1-6	CASSYAYPGQSLPYNSPLHF
.	TRBV7-2	TRBJ2-2	CASSLWGTNTGELFF
.	TRBV7-8	TRBJ1-3	CASSVDPPRTIYF
.	TRBV7-3	TRBJ1-1	CASSQASGTEAFF
TRBD1	TRBV9	TRBJ1-5	CASSADRGRQPQHF
.	TRBV2	TRBJ1-1	CASSKGRGTAEAFF
TRBD1	TRBV29-1	TRBJ2-7	CSVDGDSYEQYF
.	TRBV11-3	TRBJ2-5	CASSLEPEETQYF
.	TRBV4-2	TRBJ2-1	CASSENQWGAYNEQFF
.	TRBV5-1	TRBJ2-7	CASSLRGLEQYF
.	TRBV7-8	TRBJ2-7	CASSVDSKDYEQYF
.	TRBV29-1	TRBJ2-3	CSVTGNSLDTQYF
.	TRBV9	TRBJ2-1	CASSRTQPTNNEQFF
.	TRBV4-1	TRBJ1-6	CASSQEVYDSPLHF
.	TRBV7-9	TRBJ1-2	CASSSTEPDSYGYTF
.	TRBV28	TRBJ2-7	CASSFLVHEQYF
.	TRBV6-6	TRBJ1-4	CASSFGRSSNEKLFF
.	TRBV5-4	TRBJ1-3	CASRQSSGNTIYF
TRBD1	TRBV28	TRBJ2-5	CASRPDHLTGIRKETQYF
TRBD1	TRBV15	TRBJ2-7	CATSIESGNRGEQYF
.	TRBV19	TRBJ1-5	CASSISHSNQPQHF
TRBD2	TRBV7-2	TRBJ2-3	CASSLSGGNGDTQYF
.	TRBV11-3	TRBJ2-1	CASSLSQGYNEQFF
.	TRBV29-1	TRBJ1-1	CSAPGPHTNTEAFF
TRBD2	TRBV11-2	TRBJ2-1	CASSSRRTSGVNEQFF
.	TRBV11-3	TRBJ1-6	CASSLDQGSPLHF
TRBD1	TRBV5-4	TRBJ2-3	CASSPDRGGHGTDTQYF
TRBD2	TRBV7-3	TRBJ2-5	CASSLTSGGTVETQYF
.	TRBV9	TRBJ1-2	CASSELGGYGYTF